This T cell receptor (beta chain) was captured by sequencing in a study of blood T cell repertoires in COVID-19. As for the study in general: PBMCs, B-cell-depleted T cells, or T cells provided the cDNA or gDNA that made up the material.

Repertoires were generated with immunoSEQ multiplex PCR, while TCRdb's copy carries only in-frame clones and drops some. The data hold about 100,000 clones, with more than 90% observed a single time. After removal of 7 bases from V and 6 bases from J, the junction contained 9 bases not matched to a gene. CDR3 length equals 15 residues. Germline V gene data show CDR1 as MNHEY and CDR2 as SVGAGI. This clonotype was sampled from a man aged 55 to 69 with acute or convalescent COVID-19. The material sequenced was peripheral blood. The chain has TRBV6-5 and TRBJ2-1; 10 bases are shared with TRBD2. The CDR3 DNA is TGTGCCAGCACTTCCCGGACTAGCGGACTCAATGAGCAGTTCTTC. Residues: CASTSRTSGLNEQFF.